This T cell receptor beta chain was recorded in a study of T-cell reconstitution after alpha-beta-depleted transplantation in children. The J segment lost 2 bases and the V segment lost 7 bases, leaving 22 bases of the junction unmatched. Germline V gene data show CDR1 as DFQATT and CDR2 as SNEGSKA (reference sequence). The CDR3 is made up of 20 amino acids. TCRbeta library preparation incorporated unique molecular identifiers. MiXCR, run by TCRdb on the PCR reads, gives a single entry per CDR3 protein. The sample lists 240,000 or so distinct CDR3 sequences; about 12% were seen once. This sequence joins TRBV20-1 and TRBJ2-3; 12 bases match TRBD2. The sample was PBMCs from the stem cell graft donor, taken from the stem cell graft. The source is a human donor who donated a stem cell graft to a child with acute lymphoblastic leukemia. CDR3 nucleotides: TGCAGTGGCGAGGCTCCTAGCGGGGGGGCCATGTTGCCGGTCACAGATACGCAGTATTTT. It codes for CSGEAPSGGAMLPVTDTQYF.